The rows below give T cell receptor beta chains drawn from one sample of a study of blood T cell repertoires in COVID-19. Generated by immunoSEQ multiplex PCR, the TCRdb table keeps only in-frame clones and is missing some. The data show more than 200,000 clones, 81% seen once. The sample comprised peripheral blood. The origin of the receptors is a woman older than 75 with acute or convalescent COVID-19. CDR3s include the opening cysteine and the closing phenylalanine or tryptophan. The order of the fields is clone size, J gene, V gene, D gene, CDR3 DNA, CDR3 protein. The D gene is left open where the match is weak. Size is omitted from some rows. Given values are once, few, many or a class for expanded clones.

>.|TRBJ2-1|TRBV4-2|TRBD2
TGTGCCAGCAGACTAGCGGGAGCGGGGATCAATGAGCAGTTCTTC
CASRLAGAGINEQFF
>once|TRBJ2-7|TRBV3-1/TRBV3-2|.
TGTGCCAGCAGCCAAGGACTAGGGGGCCTGGGAGAGCAGTACTTC
CASSQGLGGLGEQYF
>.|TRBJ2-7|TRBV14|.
TGTGCCAGCAGCCAATCTAGCGCGCCTGGAGACGACGAGCAGTACTTC
CASSQSSAPGDDEQYF
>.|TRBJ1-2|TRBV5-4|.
TGTGCCAGCAGCCCGGGACACTCGACTAAAAACTATGGCTACACCTTC
CASSPGHSTKNYGYTF
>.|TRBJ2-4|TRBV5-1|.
TGCGCCAGCAGCTTGGACACGGGGGCCAAAAACATTCAGTACTTC
CASSLDTGAKNIQYF
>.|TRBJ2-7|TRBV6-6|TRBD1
TGTGCCAGCAGTCGACTTGGACAGGGGCAACTTCGTGAGCAGTACTTC
CASSRLGQGQLREQYF
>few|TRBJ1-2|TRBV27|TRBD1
TGTGCCAGCAGCTTTCGGACAGGGAACTATGGCTACACCTTC
CASSFRTGNYGYTF
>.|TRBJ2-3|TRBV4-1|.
TGCGCCAGCAGCCACCTTGGCAGGGTGGGCACAGATACGCAGTATTTT
CASSHLGRVGTDTQYF
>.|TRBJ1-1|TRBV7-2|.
TGTGCCAGCAGCTCCTGGGAGGGAATGAACACTGAAGCTTTCTTT
CASSSWEGMNTEAFF
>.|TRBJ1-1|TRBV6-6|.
TGTGCCAGCAGTTATACAGGACTGAACACTGAAGCTTTCTTT
CASSYTGLNTEAFF
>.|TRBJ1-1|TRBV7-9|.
TGTGCCAGCAGCCTCAACAAGAACACTGAAGCTTTCTTT
CASSLNKNTEAFF
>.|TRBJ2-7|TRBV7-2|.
TGTGCCAGCAGCGCCGTCCTGGCGGTGGGCGAGCAGTACTTC
CASSAVLAVGEQYF
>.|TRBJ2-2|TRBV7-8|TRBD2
TGTGCCAGCAGCTTCGGGAGGTCGGGCACCGGGGAGCTGTTTTTT
CASSFGRSGTGELFF
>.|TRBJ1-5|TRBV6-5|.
TGTGCCAGCAAACCGTCCCTAAGTCAGCCCCAGCATTTT
CASKPSLSQPQHF
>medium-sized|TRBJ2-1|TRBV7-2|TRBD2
TGTGCCAGCAAGGTAAATAGCGGGAGCAATGAGCAGTTCTTC
CASKVNSGSNEQFF
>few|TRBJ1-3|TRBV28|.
TGTGCCAGCAGTTCCCCGGGGACTGGAAACACCATATATTTT
CASSSPGTGNTIYF
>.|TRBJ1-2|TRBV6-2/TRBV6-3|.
TGTGCCAGCAGTCAAACAACCTCCTATGGCTACACCTTC
CASSQTTSYGYTF
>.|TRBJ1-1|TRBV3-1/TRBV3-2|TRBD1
TGTGCCAGCACACGACAGGGGGCGAGCACTGAAGCTTTCTTT
CASTRQGASTEAFF
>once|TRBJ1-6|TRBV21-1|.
TGTGCCAGCACCCTAGGGCAGGGAGGGTACAATTCACCCCTCCACTTT
CASTLGQGGYNSPLHF
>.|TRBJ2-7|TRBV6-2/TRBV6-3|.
TGTGCCAGCAGTTACTCCCAGGGTGGGTGGTACGAGCAGTACTTC
CASSYSQGGWYEQYF
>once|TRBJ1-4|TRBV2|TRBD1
TGTGCCAGCAGCTGGGGGACAGTTCAGAATGAAAAACTGTTTTTT
CASSWGTVQNEKLFF
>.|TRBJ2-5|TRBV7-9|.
TGTGCCAGCAGCTTAGGGCAGGGTGTCAAAGAGACCCAGTACTTC
CASSLGQGVKETQYF